This T cell receptor (beta chain) derives from a study of T cells after yellow fever vaccination. Study results and caveats: Though it reached lower strength, the secondary response hit its peak faster, day 5 versus 15. Boosting was followed by the reappearance of most primary-vaccination clones (approximately 95% CD4, 85% to 90% CD8). Clonotypes found in both CD4 and CD8 compartments made up a small share.

This clonotype turned up a few times. What it recognizes is unknown. 5'RACE template switching added a universal primer site and UMIs to TCR cDNA. TCRdb fed the 5' RACE reads into MiXCR, producing one record per CDR3 protein. This table has 500,000 to 550,000 distinct CDR3 sequences, around a fifth appearing once. The CDR3 sequence is 13 residues long. Per the germline V gene, CDR1 is SGDLS and CDR2 is YYNGEE. With 1 base removed from V and 6 bases from J, the gap between germline ends came to 7 bases. The starting material was PBMCs, obtained roughly 23 days after the first yellow fever vaccination. The sequence was collected from a man aged 18 to 30 who received the YFV17D yellow fever vaccine. This chain uses TRBV9 with TRBJ2-2; no clear D. CDR3 sequence: CASSVRVPGELFF. For the CDR3, the DNA is TGTGCCAGCAGCGTAAGAGTACCCGGGGAGCTGTTTTTT.